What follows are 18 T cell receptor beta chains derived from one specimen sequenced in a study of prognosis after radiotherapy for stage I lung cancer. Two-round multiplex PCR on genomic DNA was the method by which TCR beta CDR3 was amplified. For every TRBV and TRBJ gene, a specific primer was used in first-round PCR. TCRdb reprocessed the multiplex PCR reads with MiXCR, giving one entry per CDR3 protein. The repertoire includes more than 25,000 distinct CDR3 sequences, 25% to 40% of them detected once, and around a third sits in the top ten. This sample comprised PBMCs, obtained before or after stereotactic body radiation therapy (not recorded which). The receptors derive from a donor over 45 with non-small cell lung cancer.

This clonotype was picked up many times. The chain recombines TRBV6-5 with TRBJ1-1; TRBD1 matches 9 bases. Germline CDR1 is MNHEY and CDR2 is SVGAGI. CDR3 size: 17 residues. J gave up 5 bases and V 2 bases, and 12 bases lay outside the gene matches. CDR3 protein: CASSYGGTGILGTEAFF. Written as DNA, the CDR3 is TGTGCCAGCAGTTACGGAGGGACAGGGATATTGGGGACTGAAGCTTTCTTT.

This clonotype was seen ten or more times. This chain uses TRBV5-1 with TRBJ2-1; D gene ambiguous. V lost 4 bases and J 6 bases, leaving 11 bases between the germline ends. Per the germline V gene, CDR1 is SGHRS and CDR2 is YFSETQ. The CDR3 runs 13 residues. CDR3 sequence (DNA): TGCGCCAGCAGCCCTGGGAATGCCAATGAGCAGTTCTTC. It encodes CASSPGNANEQFF.

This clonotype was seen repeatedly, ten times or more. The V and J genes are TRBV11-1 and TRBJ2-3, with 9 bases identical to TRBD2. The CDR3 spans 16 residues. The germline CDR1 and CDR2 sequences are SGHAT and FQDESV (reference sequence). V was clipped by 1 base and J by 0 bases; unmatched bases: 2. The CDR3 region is CASSLGLAGSTDTQYF. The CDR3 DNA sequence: TGTGCCAGCAGCTTAGGTCTAGCGGGGAGCACAGATACGCAGTATTTT.

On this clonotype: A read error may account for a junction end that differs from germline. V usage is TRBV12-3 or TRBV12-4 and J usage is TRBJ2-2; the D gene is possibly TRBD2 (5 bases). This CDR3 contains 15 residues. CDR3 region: CASSTSTWPTGELFF. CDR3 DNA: TGTGCCAGCTCGACTTCTACATGGCCCACCGGGGAGCTTTTTTTT.

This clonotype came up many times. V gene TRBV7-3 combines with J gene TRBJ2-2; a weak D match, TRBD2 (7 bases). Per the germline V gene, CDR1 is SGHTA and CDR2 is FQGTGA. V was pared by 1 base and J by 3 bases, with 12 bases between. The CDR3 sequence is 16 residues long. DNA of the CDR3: TGTGCCAGCAGCTTAAGGGGGGGCTTAGACACCGGGGAGCTGTTTTTT. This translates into CASSLRGGLDTGELFF.

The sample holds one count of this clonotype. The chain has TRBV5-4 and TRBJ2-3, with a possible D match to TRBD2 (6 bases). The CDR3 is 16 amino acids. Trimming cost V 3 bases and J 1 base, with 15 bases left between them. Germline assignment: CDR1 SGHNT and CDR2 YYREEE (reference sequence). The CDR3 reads CASSWLLPSGTDTQYF. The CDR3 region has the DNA TGTGCCAGCAGCTGGTTACTCCCTAGCGGCACAGATACGCAGTATTTT. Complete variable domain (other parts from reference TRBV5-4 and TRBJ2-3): ETGVTQSPTHLIKTRGQQVTLRCSSQSGHNTVSWYQQALGQGPQFIFQYYREEENGRGNFPPRFSGLQFPNYSSELNVNALELDDSALYLCASSWLLPSGTDTQYFGPGTRLTVL.

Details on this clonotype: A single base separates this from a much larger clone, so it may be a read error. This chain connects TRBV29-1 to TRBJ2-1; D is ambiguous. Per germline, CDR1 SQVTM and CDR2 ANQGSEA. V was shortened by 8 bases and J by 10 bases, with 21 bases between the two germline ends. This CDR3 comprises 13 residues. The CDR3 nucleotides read TGCAGCTCCTCGGCACACAGTGGCGAGGAGCAGTTCTTC. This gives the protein CSSSAHSGEEQFF.

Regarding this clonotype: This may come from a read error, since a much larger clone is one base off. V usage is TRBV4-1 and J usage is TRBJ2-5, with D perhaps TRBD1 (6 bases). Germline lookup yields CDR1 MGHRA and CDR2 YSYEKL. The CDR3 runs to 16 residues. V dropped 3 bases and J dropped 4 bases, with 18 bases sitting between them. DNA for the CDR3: TGCGCCAGCAGCCATGAGGGGGTTGGAGCTACAGAGACCCAGTACTTC. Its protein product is CASSHEGVGATETQYF.

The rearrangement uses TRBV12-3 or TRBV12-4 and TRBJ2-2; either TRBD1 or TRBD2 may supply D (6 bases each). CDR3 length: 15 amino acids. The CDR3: CSISCGGRRNGELFF. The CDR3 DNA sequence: TGTTCCATCAGTTGTGGGGGGCGCAGGAACGGGGAGCTGTTTTTT.

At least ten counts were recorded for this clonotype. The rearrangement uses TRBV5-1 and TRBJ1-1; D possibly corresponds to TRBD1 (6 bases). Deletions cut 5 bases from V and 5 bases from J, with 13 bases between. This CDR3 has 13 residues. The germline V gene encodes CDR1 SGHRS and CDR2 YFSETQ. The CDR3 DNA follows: TGCGCCAGCAGGTGGGGGGGCGGAACTGAAGCTTTCTTT. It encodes CASRWGGGTEAFF.

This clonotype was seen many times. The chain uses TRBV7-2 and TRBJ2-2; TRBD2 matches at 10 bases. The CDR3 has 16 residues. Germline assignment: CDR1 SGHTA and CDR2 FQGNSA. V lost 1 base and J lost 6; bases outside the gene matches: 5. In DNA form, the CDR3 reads TGTGCCAGCAGCTTAGTTGCAGCGGGAGGGGCCGGGGAGCTGTTTTTT. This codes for CASSLVAAGGAGELFF.

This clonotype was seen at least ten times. The CDR3 DNA is TGTGCCAGCAGCCTTGGTGGGCAGCCCCGAAATCAGCCCCAGCATTTT. Its protein is CASSLGGQPRNQPQHF. The chain has TRBV28 and TRBJ1-5; D gene unclear. Germline V gives CDR1 MDHEN, CDR2 SYDVKM. There are 16 residues in the CDR3. V was cut by 6 bases and J by 4 bases, with 19 bases left in between.

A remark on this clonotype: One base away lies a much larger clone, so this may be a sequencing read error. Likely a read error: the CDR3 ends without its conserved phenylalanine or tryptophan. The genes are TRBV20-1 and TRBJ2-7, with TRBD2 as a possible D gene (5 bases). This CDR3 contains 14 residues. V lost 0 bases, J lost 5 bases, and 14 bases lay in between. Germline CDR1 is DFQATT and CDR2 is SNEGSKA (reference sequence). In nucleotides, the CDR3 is TGCAGTGCTAGAGATTACGGGGTTTATGACGAGCAGTACCTC. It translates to CSARDYGVYDEQYL.

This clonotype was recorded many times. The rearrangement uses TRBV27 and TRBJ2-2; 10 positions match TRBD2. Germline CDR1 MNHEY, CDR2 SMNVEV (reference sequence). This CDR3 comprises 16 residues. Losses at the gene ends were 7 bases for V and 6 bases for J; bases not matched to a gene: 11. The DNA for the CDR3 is TGTGCCAGCACCCCCATTAGCGGGAGGTGGTCCGGGGAGCTGTTTTTT. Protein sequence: CASTPISGRWSGELFF.

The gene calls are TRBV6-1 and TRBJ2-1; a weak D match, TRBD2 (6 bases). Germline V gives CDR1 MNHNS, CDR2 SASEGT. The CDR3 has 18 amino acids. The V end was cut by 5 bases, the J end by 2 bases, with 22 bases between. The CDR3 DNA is TGTGCCAGCAGTTACACTCCCAGACTAGGGAGTGCCTACAATGAGCAGTTCTTC. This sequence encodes CASSYTPRLGSAYNEQFF.

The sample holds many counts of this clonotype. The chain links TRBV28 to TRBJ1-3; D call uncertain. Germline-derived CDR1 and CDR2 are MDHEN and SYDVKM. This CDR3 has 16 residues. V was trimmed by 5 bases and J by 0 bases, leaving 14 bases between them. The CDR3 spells CASSNLQLRSGNTIYF. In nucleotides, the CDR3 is TGTGCCAGCAGTAACCTACAGCTCCGCTCTGGAAACACCATATATTTT.

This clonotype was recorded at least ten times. DNA for the CDR3: TGTGCCAGCAGCCTAGGACTAGCCTACGAGCAGTACTTC. Its protein is CASSLGLAYEQYF. This sequence joins TRBV7-8 and TRBJ2-7, with 7 bases matching TRBD2. The CDR3 spans 13 residues. CDR1 and CDR2 from the germline V gene are SGHVS and FQNEAQ. The V and J ends lost 5 bases and 2 bases, in that order; junction bases with no gene match: 3.

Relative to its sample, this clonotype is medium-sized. For the CDR3, the DNA is TGTGCCAGCAGCTCCGACGGGGACGTCAGACCCGGGGAGCTGTTTTTT. Protein product: CASSSDGDVRPGELFF. V gene TRBV28 combines with J gene TRBJ2-2; D possibly uses TRBD1 or TRBD2 (5 bases each). Trimming removed 6 bases from V and 6 bases from J, with 20 bases in between. Germline V lookup: CDR1 MDHEN, CDR2 SYDVKM. This CDR3 spans 16 amino acids.